This is a list of T cell receptor beta chains from one sample in a study of siplizumab effects on memory and regulatory T cells. Some clones are missing from TCRdb's copy, which holds only in-frame ones; the method was immunoSEQ multiplex PCR. This table has fewer than 130,000 clones, roughly 92% appearing once. Sequenced input: CD4+ T cells sorted from blood. The source of these receptors is a human donor in good health. Both conserved end residues are part of each CDR3. D genes are given only for firm matches. Clone size is stated in some rows and not others, as once, few, many or a class when expanded.

DNA,CDR3,D,V,size,J
TGTGCCAGTAGTGTACAGGGGACCAACTATGGCTACACCTTC,CASSVQGTNYGYTF,TRBD1,TRBV19,-,TRBJ1-2
TGCGCCAGCAGCCCGCCACAGGGGAGGTATGGCTACACCTTC,CASSPPQGRYGYTF,TRBD1,TRBV5-1,-,TRBJ1-2
TGTGCCAGTAGTATAGCAGTAATTAACTATGGCTACACCTTC,CASSIAVINYGYTF,-,TRBV19,-,TRBJ1-2
TGTGCCGCCCCCGGAGGCAGTAACTATGGCTACACCTTC,CAAPGGSNYGYTF,-,TRBV6-1,-,TRBJ1-2
TGTGCCAGCTCACCCGGACAGGGGCACTATGGCTACACCTTC,CASSPGQGHYGYTF,TRBD1,TRBV18,-,TRBJ1-2
TGTGCCCAATTTGAGGCTGAAGCTTTCTTT,CAQFEAEAFF,-,TRBV2,once,TRBJ1-1
TGTGCCAGCAGTGGAACAGGGAAGACTGGAAACACCATATATTTT,CASSGTGKTGNTIYF,-,TRBV2,-,TRBJ1-3
TGCAGCCTCCGGGAACGGAGGACTAGCGGGAGTTCGGGCACAGATACGCAGTATTTT,CSLRERRTSGSSGTDTQYF,TRBD2,TRBV29-1,-,TRBJ2-3
TGCGCCAGCAGCCAAGAAAGGCTAGCGGGAGCCCGCCTCCCCGAGCAGTACTTC,CASSQERLAGARLPEQYF,TRBD2,TRBV4-1,-,TRBJ2-7
TGTGCCAGCAGCTTCCGGGGGGGGAACACCGGGGAGCTGTTTTTT,CASSFRGGNTGELFF,TRBD2,TRBV11-3,-,TRBJ2-2
TGCGCCAGCAGCTTGGGTGGGTCGGCCGTCAACTACAATGAGCAGTTCTTC,CASSLGGSAVNYNEQFF,-,TRBV5-1,-,TRBJ2-1
TGTGCCAGTAGACAAGCCGGGACAGCTAACACCGGGGAGCTGTTTTTT,CASRQAGTANTGELFF,TRBD1,TRBV19,-,TRBJ2-2
TGTGCCTGGAGTGGACTAGCGGGAGGGAGCACAGATACGCAGTATTTT,CAWSGLAGGSTDTQYF,TRBD2,TRBV30,-,TRBJ2-3
TGTGCCAGCAAACAGGGTTCTGGAAACACCATATATTTT,CASKQGSGNTIYF,-,TRBV9,-,TRBJ1-3
TGTGCCAGCAGCAGGACAGGGGATGAAAAACTGTTTTTT,CASSRTGDEKLFF,TRBD1,TRBV27,-,TRBJ1-4
TGCAGCGGCGGCCTCGGGCTGTACACAGATACGCAGTATTTT,CSGGLGLYTDTQYF,-,TRBV29-1,-,TRBJ2-3
TGTGCCAGCAGCCCCCTGGGAGCTTCTGGGCCCCAGCATTTT,CASSPLGASGPQHF,-,TRBV14,-,TRBJ1-5
TGTGCCAGCAGCTTAGACCTTGCGGGCCCAAATGAGCAGTTCTTC,CASSLDLAGPNEQFF,-,TRBV7-8,-,TRBJ2-1
TGTGCCAGCAGCGTAGGAGTCGGAATCTCTGGAAACACCATATATTTT,CASSVGVGISGNTIYF,-,TRBV9,-,TRBJ1-3
TGTGCTAGTGGGTCCGACAGGGAGGACACCGGGGAGCTGTTTTTT,CASGSDREDTGELFF,-,TRBV12-5,-,TRBJ2-2
TGTGCCAGCAGCTTATGGCTTTCTGGGGCCAACGTCCTGACTTTC,CASSLWLSGANVLTF,-,TRBV7-9,-,TRBJ2-6
TGTGCCAGCAGCCGATGGGACGGGAGCTACGAGCAGTACTTC,CASSRWDGSYEQYF,-,TRBV16,once,TRBJ2-7
TGTGCCAGCAGCAGGACAGGGGTGAACTATGGCTACACCTTC,CASSRTGVNYGYTF,TRBD1,TRBV25-1,-,TRBJ1-2
TGTGCCAGCAGCGACGACAGGAACTCCTACGAGCAGTACTTC,CASSDDRNSYEQYF,-,TRBV9,-,TRBJ2-7
TGTGCCAGCAGCTCCCGAGGTAGCGGGTCTTCTAGTGGGGAGCTGTTTTTT,CASSSRGSGSSSGELFF,TRBD2,TRBV9,-,TRBJ2-2
TGTGCCAGCAGCACCCGGACTGGGGAAAAACTGTTTTTT,CASSTRTGEKLFF,-,TRBV9,-,TRBJ1-4
TGTGCCAGCAGCTTAGAGTGGGACATACATAATTCACCCCTCCACTTT,CASSLEWDIHNSPLHF,-,TRBV5-4,-,TRBJ1-6
TGTGCCAGCAGCCAAGATCAGGGACAGGATAATTCACCCCTCCACTTT,CASSQDQGQDNSPLHF,TRBD1,TRBV4-2,few,TRBJ1-6
TGTGCCATCAGTGAGGGGACGGATGAACAAGAGACCCAGTACTTC,CAISEGTDEQETQYF,-,TRBV10-3,-,TRBJ2-5
TGCGCCAGCAGCTTGACAGGTACCTACGAGCAGTACTTC,CASSLTGTYEQYF,-,TRBV5-1,-,TRBJ2-7
TGTGCCAGTAGCGGGGCCGGCTACAATGAGCAGTTCTTC,CASSGAGYNEQFF,TRBD2,TRBV9,-,TRBJ2-1
TGTGCCAGTAGTCTGGGGGTGGTGGCCTCCTACGAGCAGTACTTC,CASSLGVVASYEQYF,-,TRBV19,-,TRBJ2-7
TGTGCCAGCAGCTTCCGGGGACAGGGGAACGAGGGCTACACCTTC,CASSFRGQGNEGYTF,TRBD1,TRBV5-6,-,TRBJ1-2
TGTGCCAGCAGTATGGCGGGGGGCCAATACAATGAGCAGTTCTTC,CASSMAGGQYNEQFF,TRBD2,TRBV27,-,TRBJ2-1
TGCGCCAGCAGCTTGGGGCAGGGAGCGGAAAAACTGTTTTTT,CASSLGQGAEKLFF,-,TRBV5-1,-,TRBJ1-4
TGCAGTGCTGGTGGACAGTACGAGCAGTACTTC,CSAGGQYEQYF,-,TRBV20-1,-,TRBJ2-7
TGTGCCAGCAGTGAGACATTTGACAGGACCGATCAGCCCCAGCATTTT,CASSETFDRTDQPQHF,-,TRBV6-1,-,TRBJ1-5
TGTGCCAGCATCTACGAGCGGGGTGGCTATGGCTACACCTTC,CASIYERGGYGYTF,-,TRBV2,-,TRBJ1-2
TGCAGTGCTACAGGGGGCAGTTTGGCTTTCTTT,CSATGGSLAFF,TRBD1,TRBV20-1,many,TRBJ1-1
TGCGCCAGCAGCTGGGGCGGACAGGGGGCGGATGGCTACACCTTC,CASSWGGQGADGYTF,TRBD1,TRBV5-1,-,TRBJ1-2
TGTGCCAGCAGCGTAGGACAGGGGTCCACAGATACGCAGTATTTT,CASSVGQGSTDTQYF,TRBD1,TRBV9,-,TRBJ2-3
TGTGCCAGCATCCAAGGATCCCCAGCGCTGGCCCAGTACTTC,CASIQGSPALAQYF,-,TRBV5-5,-,TRBJ2-5